This TCR beta chain stems from a study of CD4 T cells in relation to SARS-CoV-2 and coronaviruses. Overall study: PBMCs were cultured with antigen for over nine days before TCR beta sequencing.

The CDR3 runs 16 residues. Trimming cost V 4 bases and J 5 bases, with 20 bases left between them. Germline CDR1 and CDR2: LNHDA and SQIVND (reference sequence). This clone was seen more than once but under ten times. Its antigen is as yet unknown. CD4+ T cells from unexposed donors were obtained before the COVID-19 pandemic (2011-2018). Isolation of CD4+ T cells took place after about 9 days in culture. Cells permitting, SARS-CoV-2 S/N and four cold-coronavirus spikes were tested on unexposed-donor CD4+ T cells. PBMCs were plated at fewer than 2.5 million per well in IL-2-containing medium. Assay: immunoSEQ multiplex PCR; the TCRdb copy retains only in-frame clones and omits some. Here the sample spans 19,000 or so clones, approximately 80% being singletons.

The chain is built from TRBV19 and TRBJ2-5; TRBD2 is a possible D gene (6 bases). The sequencing sample was made of CD4+ T cells from PBMCs, cultured in vitro. The sequence derives from a human donor in good health. The CDR3 region has the DNA TGTGCCAGTAGTACTTCGCGCCAGGGAGGAGGGGAGACCCAGTACTTC. Translating gives CASSTSRQGGGETQYF. Based on the CDR3 plus reference TRBV19 and TRBJ2-5, the full variable domain is DGGITQSPKYLFRKEGQNVTLSCEQNLNHDAMYWYRQDPGQGLRLIYYSQIVNDFQKGDIAEGYSVSREKKESFPLTVTSAQKNPTAFYLCASSTSRQGGGETQYFGPGTRLLVL.